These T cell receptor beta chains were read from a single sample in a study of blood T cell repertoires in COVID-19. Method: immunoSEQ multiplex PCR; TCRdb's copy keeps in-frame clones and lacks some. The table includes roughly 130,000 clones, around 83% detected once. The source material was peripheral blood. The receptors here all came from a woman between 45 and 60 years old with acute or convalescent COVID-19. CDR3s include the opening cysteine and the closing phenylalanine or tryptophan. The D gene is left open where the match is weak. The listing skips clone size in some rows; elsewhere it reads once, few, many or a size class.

cdr3_nt: TGTGCCAGCAGTCCACAGGGTGTCGGGGAGCAGTACTTC
cdr3_aa: CASSPQGVGEQYF
clone_size: -
j_call: TRBJ2-7
d_call: -
v_call: TRBV2
cdr3_length: 13

cdr3_nt: TGCGCCAGCAGCTTGGAACCCGAACTCTATGGCTACACCTTC
cdr3_aa: CASSLEPELYGYTF
clone_size: -
j_call: TRBJ1-2
d_call: -
v_call: TRBV5-1
cdr3_length: 14

cdr3_nt: TGTGCCTGGAGTAAGAAGACAGGTCTAATCTACGAGCAGTACTTC
cdr3_aa: CAWSKKTGLIYEQYF
clone_size: -
j_call: TRBJ2-7
d_call: -
v_call: TRBV30
cdr3_length: 15

cdr3_nt: TGTGCCAGCACCCTAGATGGGGGGGGGCTTAGCAATCAGCCCCAGCATTTT
cdr3_aa: CASTLDGGGLSNQPQHF
clone_size: -
j_call: TRBJ1-5
d_call: -
v_call: TRBV28
cdr3_length: 17

cdr3_nt: TGTGCCAGTAGTATTATATCCCGGGACAGCAATGAGCAGTTCTTC
cdr3_aa: CASSIISRDSNEQFF
clone_size: -
j_call: TRBJ2-1
d_call: TRBD1
v_call: TRBV19
cdr3_length: 15

cdr3_nt: TGTGCCATCAGTGAGTCGACAGGGATTCCTAACTATGGCTACACCTTC
cdr3_aa: CAISESTGIPNYGYTF
clone_size: -
j_call: TRBJ1-2
d_call: TRBD1
v_call: TRBV10-3
cdr3_length: 16

cdr3_nt: TGTGCCAGCAGCACTCAGACTAGCGGGGTAGGGACCCAGTACTTC
cdr3_aa: CASSTQTSGVGTQYF
clone_size: once
j_call: TRBJ2-5
d_call: TRBD2
v_call: TRBV9
cdr3_length: 15

cdr3_nt: TGTGCCAGCAGTGAAACCCCGACAGGGTGGAGCACTGAAGCTTTCTTT
cdr3_aa: CASSETPTGWSTEAFF
clone_size: -
j_call: TRBJ1-1
d_call: TRBD1
v_call: TRBV6-1
cdr3_length: 16

cdr3_nt: TGTGCCAGCAGCACCCTCCCAGGGGAGAGTGACACTGAAGCTTTCTTT
cdr3_aa: CASSTLPGESDTEAFF
clone_size: -
j_call: TRBJ1-1
d_call: -
v_call: TRBV7-8
cdr3_length: 16

cdr3_nt: TGTGCCAGCAGTTCGTTCGCGGGGGGTCTTACAGATACGCAGTATTTT
cdr3_aa: CASSSFAGGLTDTQYF
clone_size: -
j_call: TRBJ2-3
d_call: TRBD2
v_call: TRBV27
cdr3_length: 16

cdr3_nt: TGCGCCAGCAGTTTGGCCGCTACCTCCACAGATACGCAGTATTTT
cdr3_aa: CASSLAATSTDTQYF
clone_size: -
j_call: TRBJ2-3
d_call: -
v_call: TRBV5-1
cdr3_length: 15

cdr3_nt: TGCGCCAGCAGCCCAGGGGAAGGTTCCGGGGAGCTGTTTTTT
cdr3_aa: CASSPGEGSGELFF
clone_size: once
j_call: TRBJ2-2
d_call: -
v_call: TRBV5-1
cdr3_length: 14

cdr3_nt: TGTGCCAGCAGTTTTTCAGGGGACTATGGCTACACCTTC
cdr3_aa: CASSFSGDYGYTF
clone_size: -
j_call: TRBJ1-2
d_call: -
v_call: TRBV27
cdr3_length: 13

cdr3_nt: TGTGCCAGCAGCTTAGGAGAATACTTGACAGGGGGCGAAGAAAAACTGTTTTTT
cdr3_aa: CASSLGEYLTGGEEKLFF
clone_size: -
j_call: TRBJ1-4
d_call: TRBD1
v_call: TRBV11-2
cdr3_length: 18

cdr3_nt: TGCGCCAGCAGCTTCCGGGGGGCCACTGAAGCTTTCTTT
cdr3_aa: CASSFRGATEAFF
clone_size: -
j_call: TRBJ1-1
d_call: -
v_call: TRBV5-1
cdr3_length: 13

cdr3_nt: TGCGCCAGCAGCCTGGGACAGGCGGTCACTGAAGCTTTCTTT
cdr3_aa: CASSLGQAVTEAFF
clone_size: -
j_call: TRBJ1-1
d_call: TRBD1
v_call: TRBV5-1
cdr3_length: 14

cdr3_nt: TGTGCCAGCAGGGTGGGACAGTCCGTCTATGGCTACACCTTC
cdr3_aa: CASRVGQSVYGYTF
clone_size: -
j_call: TRBJ1-2
d_call: TRBD1
v_call: TRBV2
cdr3_length: 14

cdr3_nt: TGCGCCAGCAGCTTGGGCCAGGGGCTTACCTACGAGCAGTACTTC
cdr3_aa: CASSLGQGLTYEQYF
clone_size: few
j_call: TRBJ2-7
d_call: -
v_call: TRBV5-1
cdr3_length: 15

cdr3_nt: TGTGCCATCAGGGCGCAGGATGCAGATACGCAGTATTTT
cdr3_aa: CAIRAQDADTQYF
clone_size: -
j_call: TRBJ2-3
d_call: -
v_call: TRBV10-3
cdr3_length: 13

cdr3_nt: TGTGCCTGGAGTAGGTCATCAGGGTATGAGGCATCCTACGAGCAGTACTTC
cdr3_aa: CAWSRSSGYEASYEQYF
clone_size: -
j_call: TRBJ2-7
d_call: -
v_call: TRBV30
cdr3_length: 17

cdr3_nt: TGTGCCAGTAGGGATGACAGGACTTCACCCCTCCACTTT
cdr3_aa: CASRDDRTSPLHF
clone_size: -
j_call: TRBJ1-6
d_call: -
v_call: TRBV19
cdr3_length: 13

cdr3_nt: TGTGCCAGCAGACGGGGACTGACCGGGGAGCTGTTTTTT
cdr3_aa: CASRRGLTGELFF
clone_size: -
j_call: TRBJ2-2
d_call: -
v_call: TRBV6-5
cdr3_length: 13

cdr3_nt: TGTGCCAGCAGTCGTACAGGGGGCGAAGGTGGCTACACCTTC
cdr3_aa: CASSRTGGEGGYTF
clone_size: -
j_call: TRBJ1-2
d_call: TRBD1
v_call: TRBV2
cdr3_length: 14

cdr3_nt: TGTGCCAGCAGTTACCGCAGGGGCCAGAACTATGGCTACACCTTC
cdr3_aa: CASSYRRGQNYGYTF
clone_size: -
j_call: TRBJ1-2
d_call: -
v_call: TRBV28
cdr3_length: 15

cdr3_nt: TGTGCCAGCAGCATCGGGACAGGGGGTCGTACGCAGTATTTT
cdr3_aa: CASSIGTGGRTQYF
clone_size: -
j_call: TRBJ2-3
d_call: TRBD1
v_call: TRBV5-4
cdr3_length: 14

cdr3_nt: TGCAGCGCTGGGACAGGTGAAGGGTATGGCTACACCTTC
cdr3_aa: CSAGTGEGYGYTF
clone_size: -
j_call: TRBJ1-2
d_call: TRBD1
v_call: TRBV29-1
cdr3_length: 13

cdr3_nt: TGTGCCAGCAGAAGGAGCTCCTATAATTCACCCCTCCACTTT
cdr3_aa: CASRRSSYNSPLHF
clone_size: -
j_call: TRBJ1-6
d_call: -
v_call: TRBV6-5
cdr3_length: 14

cdr3_nt: TGTGCCAGCAGTCGGACAGGGTCGGTTGGCTACACCTTC
cdr3_aa: CASSRTGSVGYTF
clone_size: -
j_call: TRBJ1-2
d_call: TRBD1
v_call: TRBV12-3/TRBV12-4
cdr3_length: 13

cdr3_nt: TGTGCCAGCAGCTCCCAGGAGGGGGCGAGGGGCTACACCTTC
cdr3_aa: CASSSQEGARGYTF
clone_size: once
j_call: TRBJ1-2
d_call: TRBD1
v_call: TRBV7-9
cdr3_length: 14

cdr3_nt: TGCAGCGTTGAAGATCTTCAGGGATCACTCAATGAGCAGTTCTTC
cdr3_aa: CSVEDLQGSLNEQFF
clone_size: -
j_call: TRBJ2-1
d_call: -
v_call: TRBV29-1
cdr3_length: 15

cdr3_nt: TGTGCCAGTGACAGGGTTCCCTATAATTCACCCCTCCACTTT
cdr3_aa: CASDRVPYNSPLHF
clone_size: few
j_call: TRBJ1-6
d_call: TRBD1
v_call: TRBV6-5
cdr3_length: 14

cdr3_nt: TGTGCCAGCAGCCGGGGGACTAAAGAGACCCAGTACTTC
cdr3_aa: CASSRGTKETQYF
clone_size: -
j_call: TRBJ2-5
d_call: TRBD2
v_call: TRBV3-1/TRBV3-2
cdr3_length: 13

cdr3_nt: TGTGCCAGCAGCCCCGGGCTAGCGGGGGGGAATAATGAGCAGTTCTTC
cdr3_aa: CASSPGLAGGNNEQFF
clone_size: -
j_call: TRBJ2-1
d_call: TRBD2
v_call: TRBV14
cdr3_length: 16

cdr3_nt: TGTGCCAGCTCCCCCTTGGGGAGCTCTGGAAACACCATATATTTT
cdr3_aa: CASSPLGSSGNTIYF
clone_size: -
j_call: TRBJ1-3
d_call: -
v_call: TRBV27
cdr3_length: 15

cdr3_nt: TGTGCCAGCAGCTTAACGGGACAGGGTGGCACAGATACGCAGTATTTT
cdr3_aa: CASSLTGQGGTDTQYF
clone_size: once
j_call: TRBJ2-3
d_call: TRBD1
v_call: TRBV7-3
cdr3_length: 16

cdr3_nt: TGCGCCAGCAGCCGCTTGACAGGGGCCCAAGAGACCCAGTACTTC
cdr3_aa: CASSRLTGAQETQYF
clone_size: -
j_call: TRBJ2-5
d_call: TRBD1
v_call: TRBV4-1
cdr3_length: 15

cdr3_nt: TGCAGCGGACTGCGGGGTATCAATGAGCAGTTCTTC
cdr3_aa: CSGLRGINEQFF
clone_size: -
j_call: TRBJ2-1
d_call: -
v_call: TRBV29-1
cdr3_length: 12

cdr3_nt: TGTGCCAGCAGCTCAAATCGGGGTGACACTGAAGCTTTCTTT
cdr3_aa: CASSSNRGDTEAFF
clone_size: -
j_call: TRBJ1-1
d_call: -
v_call: TRBV11-2
cdr3_length: 14

cdr3_nt: TGTGCCAGCTCACCAGGGCAGGCCAATGAAAAACTGTTTTTT
cdr3_aa: CASSPGQANEKLFF
clone_size: -
j_call: TRBJ1-4
d_call: -
v_call: TRBV18
cdr3_length: 14

cdr3_nt: TGTGCCATGGCTAGCGGGGCCAAGATACCCTACGAGCAGTACTTC
cdr3_aa: CAMASGAKIPYEQYF
clone_size: -
j_call: TRBJ2-7
d_call: TRBD2
v_call: TRBV10-3
cdr3_length: 15

cdr3_nt: TGCGCCAGCAGCTTGAGTGTAGATGCAGATACGCAGTATTTT
cdr3_aa: CASSLSVDADTQYF
clone_size: -
j_call: TRBJ2-3
d_call: -
v_call: TRBV5-1
cdr3_length: 14

cdr3_nt: TGTGCTAGTGGGGGACAGGGGAAGTACGAGCAGTACTTC
cdr3_aa: CASGGQGKYEQYF
clone_size: -
j_call: TRBJ2-7
d_call: TRBD1
v_call: TRBV12-5
cdr3_length: 13

cdr3_nt: TGTGCCATCAGCCCCTCGGCGACAGGCGGAGAGACCCAGTACTTC
cdr3_aa: CAISPSATGGETQYF
clone_size: -
j_call: TRBJ2-5
d_call: -
v_call: TRBV10-3
cdr3_length: 15

cdr3_nt: TGTGCCAGCACAGGCCCGAGAAACACCATATATTTT
cdr3_aa: CASTGPRNTIYF
clone_size: -
j_call: TRBJ1-3
d_call: -
v_call: TRBV9
cdr3_length: 12

cdr3_nt: TGTGCCAGCAGCTTAGCGGGCGGGGGGGCCTACGAGCAGTACTTC
cdr3_aa: CASSLAGGGAYEQYF
clone_size: -
j_call: TRBJ2-7
d_call: TRBD2
v_call: TRBV7-8
cdr3_length: 15

cdr3_nt: TGTGCCACCAGTGTCGGAGGGTACAACTATGGCTACACCTTC
cdr3_aa: CATSVGGYNYGYTF
clone_size: -
j_call: TRBJ1-2
d_call: -
v_call: TRBV24-1
cdr3_length: 14

cdr3_nt: TGTGCCAGCAGTTACTCGACTAGCGGGGTTAATGAGCAGTTCTTC
cdr3_aa: CASSYSTSGVNEQFF
clone_size: -
j_call: TRBJ2-1
d_call: TRBD2
v_call: TRBV6-5
cdr3_length: 15

cdr3_nt: TGTGCCAGCAGTCCGACAGGGCCCTCTGCTGGGGCCAACGTCCTGACTTTC
cdr3_aa: CASSPTGPSAGANVLTF
clone_size: -
j_call: TRBJ2-6
d_call: TRBD1
v_call: TRBV27
cdr3_length: 17

cdr3_nt: TGTGCCATCAATACAGGGATAGGGACTGAAGCTTTCTTT
cdr3_aa: CAINTGIGTEAFF
clone_size: few
j_call: TRBJ1-1
d_call: -
v_call: TRBV10-3
cdr3_length: 13

cdr3_nt: TGCGCCAGCAGCCCCAGGACAGGGGAAGAAAAACTGTTTTTT
cdr3_aa: CASSPRTGEEKLFF
clone_size: -
j_call: TRBJ1-4
d_call: TRBD1
v_call: TRBV5-1
cdr3_length: 14

cdr3_nt: TGTGCCAGCAGCTCGGGGGGACAGGGGCAGTCACCCCTCCACTTT
cdr3_aa: CASSSGGQGQSPLHF
clone_size: few
j_call: TRBJ1-6
d_call: TRBD1
v_call: TRBV5-4
cdr3_length: 15

cdr3_nt: TGTGCCAGCAGCCAAGTACTAGCGGGGGGTACTAGCACAGATACGCAGTATTTT
cdr3_aa: CASSQVLAGGTSTDTQYF
clone_size: -
j_call: TRBJ2-3
d_call: TRBD2
v_call: TRBV3-1/TRBV3-2
cdr3_length: 18

cdr3_nt: TGTGCCAGCAGCCTGACAGCGTTCTCTGGAAACACCATATATTTT
cdr3_aa: CASSLTAFSGNTIYF
clone_size: -
j_call: TRBJ1-3
d_call: -
v_call: TRBV5-8
cdr3_length: 15

cdr3_nt: TGTGCCAGCTCACCAGACAGGGGCTCCTATGGCTACACCTTC
cdr3_aa: CASSPDRGSYGYTF
clone_size: -
j_call: TRBJ1-2
d_call: TRBD1
v_call: TRBV18
cdr3_length: 14

cdr3_nt: TGTGCCAGTCTTATCGGGACAGGGATGAACACTGAAGCTTTCTTT
cdr3_aa: CASLIGTGMNTEAFF
clone_size: -
j_call: TRBJ1-1
d_call: TRBD1
v_call: TRBV19
cdr3_length: 15

cdr3_nt: TGTGCCAGTAGTCTATACAATGAGCAGTTCTTC
cdr3_aa: CASSLYNEQFF
clone_size: -
j_call: TRBJ2-1
d_call: -
v_call: TRBV19
cdr3_length: 11

cdr3_nt: TGCAGCGTTGAGGAGAGGGCTCGAAACGAGCAGTACTTC
cdr3_aa: CSVEERARNEQYF
clone_size: once
j_call: TRBJ2-7
d_call: -
v_call: TRBV29-1
cdr3_length: 13

cdr3_nt: TGCGCCAGCAGCGTAGACAACTCTGGAAACACCATATATTTT
cdr3_aa: CASSVDNSGNTIYF
clone_size: -
j_call: TRBJ1-3
d_call: -
v_call: TRBV5-1
cdr3_length: 14

cdr3_nt: TGCGCCAGCAGCCAAGGAGCGGGGGCATACACCGGGGAGCTGTTTTTT
cdr3_aa: CASSQGAGAYTGELFF
clone_size: -
j_call: TRBJ2-2
d_call: TRBD2
v_call: TRBV4-1
cdr3_length: 16

cdr3_nt: TGTGCCAGCAGTTACTCTAGCAGGGGTGGTCAGCCCCAGCATTTT
cdr3_aa: CASSYSSRGGQPQHF
clone_size: once
j_call: TRBJ1-5
d_call: -
v_call: TRBV6-5
cdr3_length: 15